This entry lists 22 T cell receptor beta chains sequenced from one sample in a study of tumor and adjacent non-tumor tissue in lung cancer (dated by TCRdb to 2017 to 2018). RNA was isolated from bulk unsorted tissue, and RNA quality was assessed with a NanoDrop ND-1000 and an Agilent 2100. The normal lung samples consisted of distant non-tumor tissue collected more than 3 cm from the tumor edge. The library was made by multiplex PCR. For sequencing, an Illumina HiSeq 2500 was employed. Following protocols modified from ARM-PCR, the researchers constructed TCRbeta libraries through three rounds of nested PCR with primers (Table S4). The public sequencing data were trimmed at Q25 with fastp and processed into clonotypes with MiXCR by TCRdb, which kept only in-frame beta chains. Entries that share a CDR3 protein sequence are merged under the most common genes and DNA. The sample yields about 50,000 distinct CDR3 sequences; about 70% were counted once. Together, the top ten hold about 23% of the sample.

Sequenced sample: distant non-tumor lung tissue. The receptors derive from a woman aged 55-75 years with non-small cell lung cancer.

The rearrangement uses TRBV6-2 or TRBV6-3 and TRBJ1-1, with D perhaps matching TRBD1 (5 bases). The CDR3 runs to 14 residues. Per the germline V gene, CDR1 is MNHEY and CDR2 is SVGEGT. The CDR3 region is CVRRYSGGVPEAFF. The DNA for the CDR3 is TGTGTCAGAAGATACTCGGGGGGGGTTCCTGAAGCTTTCTTT.

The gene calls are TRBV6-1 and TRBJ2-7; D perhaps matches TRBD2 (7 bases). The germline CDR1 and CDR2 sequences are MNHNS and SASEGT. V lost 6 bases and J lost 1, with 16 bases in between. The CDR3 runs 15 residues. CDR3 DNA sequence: TGTGCCAGCAGCCGGGGGGCAGAACCTTCCTACGAGCAGTACTTC. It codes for CASSRGAEPSYEQYF.

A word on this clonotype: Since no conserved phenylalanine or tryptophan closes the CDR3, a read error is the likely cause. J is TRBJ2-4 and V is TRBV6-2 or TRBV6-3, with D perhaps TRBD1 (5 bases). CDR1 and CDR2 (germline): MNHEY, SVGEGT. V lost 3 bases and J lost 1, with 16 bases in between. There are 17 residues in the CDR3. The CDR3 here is CASSYALSGIAKNIQYL. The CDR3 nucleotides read TGTGCCAGCAGTTATGCATTGTCAGGGATCGCCAAAAACATTCAGTACCTC.

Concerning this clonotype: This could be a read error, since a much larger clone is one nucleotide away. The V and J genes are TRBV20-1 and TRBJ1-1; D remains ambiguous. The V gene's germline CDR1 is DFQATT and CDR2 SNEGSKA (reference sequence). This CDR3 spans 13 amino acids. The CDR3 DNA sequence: TGCAGTGTTAGAGATGACGGGAACACTGAAGCTTTCTTT. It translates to CSVRDDGNTEAFF.

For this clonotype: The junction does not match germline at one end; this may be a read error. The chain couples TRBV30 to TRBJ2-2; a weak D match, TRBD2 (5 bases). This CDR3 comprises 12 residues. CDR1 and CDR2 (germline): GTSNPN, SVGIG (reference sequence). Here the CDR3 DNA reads TGTGCCTTGAGCCTCGGCGACGGGGAGCAGTTTTTT. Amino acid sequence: CALSLGDGEQFF.

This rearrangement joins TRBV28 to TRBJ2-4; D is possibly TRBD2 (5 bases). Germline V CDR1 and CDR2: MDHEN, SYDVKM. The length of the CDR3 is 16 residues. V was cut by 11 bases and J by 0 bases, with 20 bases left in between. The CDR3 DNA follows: TGTGCCTGCAATGCCCAGGAGGCTATAGCCAAAAACATTCAGTACTTC. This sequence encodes CACNAQEAIAKNIQYF.

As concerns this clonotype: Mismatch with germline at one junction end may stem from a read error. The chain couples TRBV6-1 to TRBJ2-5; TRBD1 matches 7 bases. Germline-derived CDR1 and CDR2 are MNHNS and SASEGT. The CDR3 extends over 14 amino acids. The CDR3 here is CASNTGQWREIQYF. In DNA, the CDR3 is TGTGCCAGCAATACGGGACAGTGGAGAGAGATCCAGTACTTC.

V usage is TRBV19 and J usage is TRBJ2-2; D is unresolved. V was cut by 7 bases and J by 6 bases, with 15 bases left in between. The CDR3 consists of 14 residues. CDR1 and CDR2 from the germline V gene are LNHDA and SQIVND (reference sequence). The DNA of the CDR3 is TGTGCCAGTACGATTACTGCAGCCTCCGGGGAGCTGTTTTTT. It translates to CASTITAASGELFF.

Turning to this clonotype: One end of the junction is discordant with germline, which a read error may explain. In DNA, the CDR3 is TGTGCCAATAGCTATCATAGCAATCAGTCCCAGCATTTT. It yields the protein CANSYHSNQSQHF. The rearrangement links TRBV11-2 to TRBJ1-5; the D is unclear. Per the germline V gene, CDR1 is SGHAT and CDR2 is FQNNGV. The CDR3 extends over 13 amino acids.

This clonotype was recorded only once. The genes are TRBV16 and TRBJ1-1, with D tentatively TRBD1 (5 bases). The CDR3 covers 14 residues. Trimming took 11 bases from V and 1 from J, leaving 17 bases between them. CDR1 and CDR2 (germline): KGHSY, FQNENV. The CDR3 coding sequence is TGTGCCGGTAGCGCCCTTGGGGGGAACACTGAAGCTTTCTTT. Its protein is CAGSALGGNTEAFF.

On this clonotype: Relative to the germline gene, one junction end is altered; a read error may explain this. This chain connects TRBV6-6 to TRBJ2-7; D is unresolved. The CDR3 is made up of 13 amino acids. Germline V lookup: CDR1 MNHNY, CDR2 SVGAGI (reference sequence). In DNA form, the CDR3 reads TGTGCCAGCAGTGACAAGATGGGCTACGAGCAGTGTTTC. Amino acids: CASSDKMGYEQCF.

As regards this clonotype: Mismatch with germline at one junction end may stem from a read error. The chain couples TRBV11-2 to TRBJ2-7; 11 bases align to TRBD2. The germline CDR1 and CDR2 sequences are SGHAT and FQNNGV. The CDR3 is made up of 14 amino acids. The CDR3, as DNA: TGTACCAGCAGCAGTAGCGGGGGGGCCGTCGAGCAATACTTC. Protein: CTSSSSGGAVEQYF.

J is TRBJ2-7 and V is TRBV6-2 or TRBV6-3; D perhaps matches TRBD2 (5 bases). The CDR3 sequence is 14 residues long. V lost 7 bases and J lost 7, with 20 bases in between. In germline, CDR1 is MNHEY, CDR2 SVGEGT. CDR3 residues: CASKVAGRLFEQYF. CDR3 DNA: TGTGCCAGCAAGGTCGCGGGCCGTCTCTTTGAGCAGTACTTC.

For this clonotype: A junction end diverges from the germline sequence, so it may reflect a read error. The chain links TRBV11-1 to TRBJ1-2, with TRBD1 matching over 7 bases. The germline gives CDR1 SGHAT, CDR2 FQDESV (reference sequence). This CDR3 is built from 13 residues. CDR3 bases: TGTGTCAGCCCGTCGGGACAGAACTATGGCTACACCTTC. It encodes CVSPSGQNYGYTF.

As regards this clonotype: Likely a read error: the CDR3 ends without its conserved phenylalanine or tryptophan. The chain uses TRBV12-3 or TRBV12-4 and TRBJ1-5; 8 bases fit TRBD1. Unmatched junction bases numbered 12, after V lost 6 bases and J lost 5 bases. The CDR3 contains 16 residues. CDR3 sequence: CASSLETGVGDQPQHL. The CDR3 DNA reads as TGTGCCAGCAGCCTAGAGACAGGGGTGGGCGATCAGCCCCAGCATTTA.

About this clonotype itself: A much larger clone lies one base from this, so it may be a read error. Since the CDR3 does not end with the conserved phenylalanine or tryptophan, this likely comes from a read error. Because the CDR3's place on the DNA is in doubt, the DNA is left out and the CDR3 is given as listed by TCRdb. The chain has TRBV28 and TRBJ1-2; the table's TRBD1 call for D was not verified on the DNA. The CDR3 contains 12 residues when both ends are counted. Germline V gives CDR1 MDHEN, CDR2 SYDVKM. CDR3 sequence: CASSSTRTGGTS.

CDR3 nucleotides: TGTGCCAGCAGCCCTAAGTGGAGGGTTCATGAGGACATAGATACGCAGTATTTT. This sequence encodes CASSPKWRVHEDIDTQYF. The rearrangement uses TRBV7-2 and TRBJ2-3; perhaps TRBD2 as D (6 bases). The V gene lost 5 bases and the J gene lost 5 bases, with 26 bases spanning the gap. The CDR3 loop spans 18 amino acids. CDR1 and CDR2 (germline): SGHTA, FQGNSA.

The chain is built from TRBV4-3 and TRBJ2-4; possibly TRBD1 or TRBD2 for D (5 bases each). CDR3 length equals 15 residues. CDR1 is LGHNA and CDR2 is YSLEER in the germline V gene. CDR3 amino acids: CTNSLGTGERNIQYF. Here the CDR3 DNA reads TGCACCAACAGTTTGGGGACCGGTGAGAGAAACATTCAGTACTTC.

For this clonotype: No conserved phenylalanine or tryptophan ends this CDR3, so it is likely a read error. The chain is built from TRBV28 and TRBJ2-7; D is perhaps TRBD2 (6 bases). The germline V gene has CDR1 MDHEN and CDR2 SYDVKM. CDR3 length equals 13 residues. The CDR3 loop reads CASSLAVAYEQYL. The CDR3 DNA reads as TGTGCCAGTAGTTTAGCGGTCGCCTACGAGCAGTACCTC.

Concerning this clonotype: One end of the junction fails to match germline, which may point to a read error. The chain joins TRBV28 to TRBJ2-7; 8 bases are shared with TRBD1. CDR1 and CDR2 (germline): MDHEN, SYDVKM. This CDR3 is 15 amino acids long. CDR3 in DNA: TGTACCAGCAGTTTCCGGGACAGGTGGACCTACGAGCAGTACTTC. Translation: CTSSFRDRWTYEQYF. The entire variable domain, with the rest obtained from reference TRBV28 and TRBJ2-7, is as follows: DVKVTQSSRYLVKRTGEKVFLECVQDMDHENMFWYRQDPGLGLRLIYFSYDVKMKEKGDIPEGYSVSREKKERFSLILESASTNQTSMYLCTSSFRDRWTYEQYFGPGTRLTVT.

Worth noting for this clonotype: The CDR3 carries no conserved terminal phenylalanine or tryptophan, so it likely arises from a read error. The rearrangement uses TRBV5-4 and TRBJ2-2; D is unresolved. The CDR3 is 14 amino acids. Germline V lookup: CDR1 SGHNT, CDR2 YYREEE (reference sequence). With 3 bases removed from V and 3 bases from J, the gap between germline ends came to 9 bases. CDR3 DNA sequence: TGTGCCAGCAGCTCTGGTAGTGACACCGGGGAGCTGTTTTGT. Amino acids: CASSSGSDTGELFC.

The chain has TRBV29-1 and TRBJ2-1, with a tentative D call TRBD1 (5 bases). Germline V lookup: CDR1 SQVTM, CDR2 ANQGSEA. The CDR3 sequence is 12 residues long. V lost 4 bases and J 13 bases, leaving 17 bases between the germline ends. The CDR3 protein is CSVGHRSGDQFF. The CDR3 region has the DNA TGCAGCGTTGGCCACAGGTCTGGTGACCAGTTCTTC.